These 29 T cell receptor beta chains originate from one sample sequenced in a study of long-term antiretroviral therapy in people with HIV. A v3.0 immunoSEQ assay was performed at survey level. Sequencing used immunoSEQ multiplex PCR; TCRdb keeps in-frame clones, though not all of them. The sample lists 20,000 to 25,000 clones, roughly 76% occurring once. The sequencing here drew on unsorted PBMCs, taken 1.1 years before starting antiretroviral therapy. These receptors originate from a woman between 40 and 55 years old with HIV.

This clone was found a few times. V is TRBV6-1 and J is TRBJ1-5, with D possibly TRBD1 on 6 matching bases. Trimming took off 4 bases at V and 3 bases at J, with 19 bases between the two ends. The germline V gene has CDR1 MNHNS and CDR2 SASEGT. The CDR3 is 17 residues long. CDR3 in amino acids: CASSALVAGQINQPQHF. CDR3 DNA sequence: TGTGCCAGCAGTGCCCTGGTTGCTGGACAGATCAATCAGCCCCAGCATTTT.

This chain connects TRBV19 to TRBJ2-7, with TRBD1 matching 9 bases. Germline V gives CDR1 LNHDA, CDR2 SQIVND (reference sequence). This CDR3 spans 14 amino acids. V was pared by 5 bases and J by 7 bases, with 9 bases of the junction left unmatched. The CDR3 region has the DNA TGTGCCAGTAGTTTGGGACAGGGATCTGAGGAGCAGTACTTC. It is translated as CASSLGQGSEEQYF.

The chain uses TRBV5-6 and TRBJ1-1, with 7 bases fitting TRBD1. Germline CDR1 reads SGHDT; CDR2 reads YYEEEE. The CDR3 runs 14 residues. V shed 0 bases, J shed 11 bases, and the junction held 10 bases outside the gene matches. CDR3 region: CASSLVSGGGPAFF. The CDR3 bases are TGTGCCAGCAGCTTGGTTTCAGGGGGAGGGCCGGCTTTCTTT.

V gene TRBV28 combines with J gene TRBJ2-3; D possibly matches TRBD1 or TRBD2 (6 bases each). This CDR3 contains 13 residues. V was cut by 5 bases and J by 3 bases, with 9 bases left in between. The V gene's germline CDR1 is MDHEN and CDR2 SYDVKM. CDR3 in DNA: TGTGCCAGCAGTCGGGGGCAAACAGATACGCAGTATTTT. Encoded protein: CASSRGQTDTQYF.

This chain joins TRBV11-3 and TRBJ1-2; 8 nucleotides match TRBD1. The V gene end was trimmed by 5 bases and the J gene end by 8 bases; junction bases not matched to a gene: 10. From germline, CDR1 is SGHNT and CDR2 YENEEA. The CDR3 sequence is 14 residues long. The CDR3 sequence is CASSPTQGARGYTF. The CDR3 region has the DNA TGTGCCAGCAGCCCAACCCAGGGGGCGCGAGGCTACACCTTC.

CDR3 loop: CASSSSGRDEQFF. For the CDR3, the DNA is TGTGCCAGCAGCTCTAGCGGGAGGGATGAGCAGTTCTTC. This rearrangement joins TRBV7-6 to TRBJ2-1, with TRBD2 matching over 12 bases. V lost 4 bases, J lost 8 bases, and 0 bases stayed unmatched. The CDR3 extends over 13 amino acids. Per germline, CDR1 SGHVS and CDR2 FNYEAQ.

This clone was seen a handful of times. The rearrangement uses TRBV19 and TRBJ1-3; D gene uncertain. The CDR3 extends over 15 amino acids. Germline V CDR1 and CDR2: LNHDA, SQIVND (reference sequence). Trimming took off 5 bases at V and 0 bases at J, with 11 bases between the two ends. The CDR3 spells CASSLELSSGNTIYF. CDR3 bases: TGTGCCAGTAGTTTGGAACTTAGCTCTGGAAACACCATATATTTT.

The chain combines TRBV5-4 with TRBJ1-1; tentatively, D is TRBD1 (5 bases). This CDR3 has 15 amino acids. V dropped 4 bases and J dropped 0 bases, with 13 bases sitting between them. Germline values: CDR1 SGHNT, CDR2 YYREEE (reference sequence). The CDR3 spells CASSTGRIMNTEAFF. The DNA of the CDR3 is TGTGCCAGCAGCACAGGACGGATAATGAACACTGAAGCTTTCTTT.

In its sample, this clone was seen once. The chain recombines TRBV5-1 with TRBJ2-3; 16 bases line up with TRBD2. This CDR3 has 15 residues. The J segment lost 13 bases and the V segment lost 0 bases, leaving 5 bases of the junction unmatched. The V gene's germline CDR1 is SGHRS and CDR2 YFSETQ. CDR3 DNA: TGCGCCAGCAGCTTGGCGGGACTAGCGGGAGGGCCAGAGTATTTT. Protein: CASSLAGLAGGPEYF.

J is TRBJ1-1 and V is TRBV5-1; D uncertain. The germline gives CDR1 SGHRS, CDR2 YFSETQ. V lost 2 bases and J 0 bases, leaving 2 bases between the germline ends. This CDR3 has 12 amino acids. The DNA for the CDR3 is TGCGCCAGCAGCTTTCTGAACACTGAAGCTTTCTTT. The encoded protein is CASSFLNTEAFF.

The rearrangement joins TRBV27 to TRBJ1-5, with 9 positions matching TRBD1. The CDR3 length is 14 residues. Per the germline V gene, CDR1 is MNHEY and CDR2 is SMNVEV (reference sequence). V shed 5 bases and J 6 bases; nucleotides not matched to a gene: 5. The CDR3 loop reads CASSPRDRAQPQHF. The CDR3 bases are TGTGCCAGCAGTCCTCGGGACAGGGCTCAGCCCCAGCATTTT.

The rearrangement uses TRBV4-2 and TRBJ2-7; 10 nucleotides agree with TRBD2. The CDR3 totals 18 residues. Germline-derived CDR1 and CDR2 are LGHNA and YNFKEQ. The V gene end was trimmed by 0 bases and the J gene end by 2 bases; junction bases not matched to a gene: 10. The CDR3, as DNA: TGTGCCAGCAGCCAAGAGGCTAGCGGGGGCTTGAAAACCTACGAGCAGTACTTC. Translated, it gives CASSQEASGGLKTYEQYF.

J is TRBJ1-1 and V is TRBV18, with D perhaps matching TRBD1 (5 bases). Between the trimmed V and J ends, which lost 5 bases and 1 base, there was a span of 14 bases. The CDR3 totals 15 residues. CDR1 is KGHSH, CDR2 LQKENI, per germline. CDR3 coding DNA: TGTGCCAGCTCATACATTGGAGGGGAGAACACTGAAGCTTTCTTT. It codes for CASSYIGGENTEAFF.

The rearrangement uses TRBV7-2 and TRBJ2-3; the D call may be TRBD1 or TRBD2 (6 bases each). Trimming removed 6 bases at V and 3 bases at J, with 10 bases between. Germline lookup yields CDR1 SGHTA and CDR2 FQGNSA. The CDR3 totals 13 residues. CDR3 sequence (DNA): TGTGCCAGCAGGGGGGGCGCAACAGATACGCAGTATTTT. Its protein product is CASRGGATDTQYF.

V usage is TRBV6-1 and J usage is TRBJ2-2, with D possibly TRBD1 on 5 matching bases. V dropped 4 bases and J dropped 3 bases, with 15 bases sitting between them. Germline V CDR1 and CDR2: MNHNS, SASEGT. This CDR3 comprises 16 residues. CDR3 in DNA: TGTGCCAGCAGTGGACCAGGGCAGGAGTACACCGGGGAGCTGTTTTTT. It translates to CASSGPGQEYTGELFF.

The rearrangement links TRBV27 to TRBJ2-3; D uncertain. Trimming took 7 bases from V and 6 from J, leaving 14 bases between them. This CDR3 spans 13 amino acids. From germline, CDR1 is MNHEY and CDR2 SMNVEV (reference sequence). The CDR3 DNA reads as TGTGCCAGCAAAATCTCTAATGGGGATACGCAGTATTTT. As protein: CASKISNGDTQYF.

A word on this clone: This sample also contains other DNA sequences that code for the same CDR3. The chain has TRBV5-1 and TRBJ1-1; D unresolved. This CDR3 spans 16 amino acids. Germline CDR1 reads SGHRS; CDR2 reads YFSETQ. With 2 bases removed from V and 0 bases from J, the gap between germline ends came to 14 bases. CDR3 nucleotides: TGCGCCAGCAGCTTTAGTCCTGGACGGTTGAACACTGAAGCTTTCTTT. Amino acid sequence: CASSFSPGRLNTEAFF.

This clone was seen more than once but under ten times. The CDR3 loop is CASSLPDRGLDEAFF. The CDR3 DNA reads as TGTGCCAGCAGCTTGCCTGACAGGGGGCTCGATGAAGCTTTCTTT. This chain joins TRBV5-4 and TRBJ1-1, with TRBD1 matching over 10 bases. J was trimmed by 7 bases and V by 1 base; bases with no gene match: 7. The CDR3 loop spans 15 amino acids. Germline lookup yields CDR1 SGHNT and CDR2 YYREEE (reference sequence).

V and J are TRBV29-1 and TRBJ2-1; 7 bases align to TRBD2. Per the germline V gene, CDR1 is SQVTM and CDR2 is ANQGSEA. The CDR3 loop spans 12 amino acids. Trimming at V came to 3 bases and at J to 10 bases, leaving 6 bases not matched to a gene. CDR3 loop: CSVEVWEGEQFF. CDR3 nucleotide sequence: TGCAGCGTTGAGGTTTGGGAGGGCGAGCAGTTCTTC.

This chain uses TRBV5-4 with TRBJ1-2; tentatively, D is TRBD1 (5 bases). With 3 bases removed from V and 4 bases from J, the gap between germline ends came to 16 bases. The CDR3 spans 15 residues. Germline V gene sequence: CDR1 SGHNT, CDR2 YYREEE (reference sequence). CDR3: CASSSGRALSYGYTF. DNA for the CDR3: TGTGCCAGCAGCTCTGGCAGGGCCCTCTCCTATGGCTACACCTTC. Together with reference TRBV5-4 and TRBJ1-2, the CDR3 gives the full variable domain: ETGVTQSPTHLIKTRGQQVTLRCSSQSGHNTVSWYQQALGQGPQFIFQYYREEENGRGNFPPRFSGLQFPNYSSELNVNALELDDSALYLCASSSGRALSYGYTFGSGTRLTVV.

V and J are TRBV7-2 and TRBJ1-4; 11 nucleotides align to TRBD1. Germline V lookup: CDR1 SGHTA, CDR2 FQGNSA. This CDR3 spans 16 amino acids. The V gene end was trimmed by 5 bases and the J gene end by 8 bases; junction bases not matched to a gene: 10. The CDR3 sequence: CASSMGQGGFGEKLFF. Here the CDR3 DNA reads TGTGCCAGCAGCATGGGACAGGGGGGATTTGGGGAAAAACTGTTTTTT.

Here the CDR3 reads CASSLIISGTGELFF. As DNA, the CDR3 is TGCGCCAGCAGCCTGATTATTTCGGGCACCGGGGAGCTGTTTTTT. V and J are TRBV4-1 and TRBJ2-2, with D uncertain. Germline CDR1 reads MGHRA; CDR2 reads YSYEKL. The CDR3 contains 15 residues. V was shortened by 4 bases and J by 4 bases, with 13 bases between the two germline ends.

The J gene is TRBJ2-3, the V gene TRBV18; 8 positions agree with TRBD1. The junction had 1 base not matched to a gene; V was cut back by 4 bases and J by 1 base. The length of the CDR3 is 14 residues. Germline CDR1 is KGHSH and CDR2 is LQKENI. The CDR3: CASSRTGRTDTQYF. The CDR3 DNA follows: TGTGCCAGCTCACGGACAGGGCGCACAGATACGCAGTATTTT.

The chain uses TRBV7-2 and TRBJ2-7; 11 nucleotides line up with TRBD2. V trimming: 8 bases; J trimming: 4 bases; junction bases outside the gene matches: 7. There are 14 residues in the CDR3. The germline CDR1 and CDR2 sequences are SGHTA and FQGNSA. As DNA, the CDR3 is TGTGCCAGCGCCCCTAGCGGGAGGTATTACGAGCAGTACTTC. It specifies CASAPSGRYYEQYF.

This clone appeared a few times. J is TRBJ2-3 and V is TRBV9; D is unclear. Germline V lookup: CDR1 SGDLS, CDR2 YYNGEE. The CDR3 is 13 amino acids. V lost 0 bases and J lost 3, with 5 bases in between. The DNA for the CDR3 is TGTGCCAGCAGCGTAGGAACAACAGATACGCAGTATTTT. Its translation is CASSVGTTDTQYF.

The chain combines TRBV7-8 with TRBJ2-1, with D tentatively TRBD2 (7 bases). V was pared by 5 bases and J by 6 bases, with 17 bases between. Germline values: CDR1 SGHVS, CDR2 FQNEAQ. The CDR3 length is 15 residues. The CDR3, as DNA: TGTGCCAGCAGCGTTGGCTGGGGGGGGGCCAATGAGCAGTTCTTC. Translating gives CASSVGWGGANEQFF.

This CDR3 is CASSRTKLNNEQFF. CDR3 nucleotides: TGTGCCAGTAGCCGGACGAAGCTGAACAATGAGCAGTTCTTC. J is TRBJ2-1 and V is TRBV19; D not resolved. Per the germline V gene, CDR1 is LNHDA and CDR2 is SQIVND (reference sequence). The CDR3 totals 14 residues. The V gene lost 6 bases and the J gene lost 5 bases, with 14 bases spanning the gap.

This rearrangement joins TRBV5-4 to TRBJ2-5; the match to TRBD2 covers 9 bases. The trim removed 1 base at V and 5 bases at J, leaving 3 bases unmatched. The germline CDR1 and CDR2 sequences are SGHNT and YYREEE (reference sequence). The CDR3 loop spans 14 amino acids. The chain's CDR3 is CASSLKLAGETQYF. CDR3 bases: TGTGCCAGCAGCTTGAAACTAGCGGGTGAGACCCAGTACTTC.

This chain uses TRBV6-6 with TRBJ2-1; 8 bases are a match to TRBD2. CDR1 and CDR2 from the germline V gene are MNHNY and SVGAGI (reference sequence). The CDR3 has 16 residues. The V segment lost 5 bases and the J segment 10 bases; nucleotides outside the gene matches: 16. The CDR3 coding sequence is TGTGCCAGCAGTCAGGAAAGCGGGAGTTATTCGGGGGAGCAGTTCTTC. This encodes CASSQESGSYSGEQFF.